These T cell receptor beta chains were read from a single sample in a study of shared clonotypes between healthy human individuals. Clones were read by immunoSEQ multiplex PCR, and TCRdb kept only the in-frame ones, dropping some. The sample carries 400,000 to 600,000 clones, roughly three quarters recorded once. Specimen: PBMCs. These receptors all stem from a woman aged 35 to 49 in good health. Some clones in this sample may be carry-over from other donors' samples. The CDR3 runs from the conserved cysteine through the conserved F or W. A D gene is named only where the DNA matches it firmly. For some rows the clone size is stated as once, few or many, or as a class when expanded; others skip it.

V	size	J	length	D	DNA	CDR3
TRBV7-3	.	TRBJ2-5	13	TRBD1	TGTGCCAGCAGCCGCGGACAGGGTGAGACCCAGTACTTC	CASSRGQGETQYF
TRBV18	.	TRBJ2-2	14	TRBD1	TGTGCCAGCTCTCAGACAGGGAGTTCCGGGGAGCTGTTTTTT	CASSQTGSSGELFF
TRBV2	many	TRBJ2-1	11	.	TGTGCCAGCACCAACTACAATGAGCAGTTCTTC	CASTNYNEQFF
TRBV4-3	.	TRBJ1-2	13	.	TGCGCCAGCAGCCAAGATTGGGGCTATGGCTACACCTTC	CASSQDWGYGYTF
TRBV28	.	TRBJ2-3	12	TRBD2	TGTGCCAGCAGTTCTCCGGGACTAGCAGTGTATTTT	CASSSPGLAVYF
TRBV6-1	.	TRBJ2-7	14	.	TGTGCCAGCAGGGACGGCTCGGGGGACGACGAGCAGTACTTC	CASRDGSGDDEQYF
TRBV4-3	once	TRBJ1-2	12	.	TGCGCCAGCAGCCAGCCCAACTATGGCTACACCTTC	CASSQPNYGYTF
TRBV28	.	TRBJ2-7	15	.	TGTGCCAGCAGCCTCCCTGGTTCCAGCATCAACGAGCAGTACTTC	CASSLPGSSINEQYF
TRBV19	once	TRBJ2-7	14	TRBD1	TGTGCCAGTAGCGGACAGGGGGGCGTCTACGAGCAGTACTTC	CASSGQGGVYEQYF
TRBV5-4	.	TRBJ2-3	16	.	TGTGCCAGCAGCTTCGAGGAGGGGGATAGCACAGATACGCAGTATTTT	CASSFEEGDSTDTQYF
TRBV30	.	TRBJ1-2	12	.	TGTGCCTGGGGGACTGGGGGGTATGGCTACACCTTC	CAWGTGGYGYTF
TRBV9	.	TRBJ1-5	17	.	TGTGCCAGCAGCGTAGGAGGGTCGGCAGACTATAGTCAGCCCCAGCATTTT	CASSVGGSADYSQPQHF
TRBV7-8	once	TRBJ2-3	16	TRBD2	TGTGCCAGCAGCTTAGGGACTAGCGGCTACACAGATACGCAGTATTTT	CASSLGTSGYTDTQYF
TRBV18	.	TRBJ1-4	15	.	TGTGCCAGCTCCCCCCGGGGCAGACTTAATGAAAAACTGTTTTTT	CASSPRGRLNEKLFF
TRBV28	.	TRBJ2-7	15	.	TGTGCCAGCAGTTTAAACCCGGCGGCAGCTTACGAGCAGTACTTC	CASSLNPAAAYEQYF
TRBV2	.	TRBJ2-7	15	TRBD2	TGTGCCAGCACCCCCCCCGGGACTAGCTCCTACGAGCAGTACTTC	CASTPPGTSSYEQYF
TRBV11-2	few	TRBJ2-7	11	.	TGTGCCAGCAGCCATTCCTACGAGCAGTACTTC	CASSHSYEQYF
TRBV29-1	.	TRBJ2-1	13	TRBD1	TGCAGCGTTGAAGGGACAGGGAGGAATGAGCAGTTCTTC	CSVEGTGRNEQFF
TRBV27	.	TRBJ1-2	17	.	TGTGCCAGCAGCAACCGACAGAGTGGGGCTTCTAACTATGGCTACACCTTC	CASSNRQSGASNYGYTF
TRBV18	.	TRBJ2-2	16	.	TGTGCCAGCTCACCACGGACAGAGAGAGACGCCGGGGAGCTGTTTTTT	CASSPRTERDAGELFF
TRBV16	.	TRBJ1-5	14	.	TGTGCCAGCAGCCAAGAGAGGGTTGGTCAGCCCCAGCATTTT	CASSQERVGQPQHF
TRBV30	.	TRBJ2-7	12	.	TGTGCCTGCCAGGAGACGGTCTACGAGCAGTACTTC	CACQETVYEQYF
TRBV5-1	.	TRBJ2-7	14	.	TGCGCCACAGCTTGGATACCCGGGTCCTACGAGCAGTACTTC	CATAWIPGSYEQYF
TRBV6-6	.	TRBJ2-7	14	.	TGTGCCAGCAGTTACCAACAGGGACCCTACGAGCAGTACTTC	CASSYQQGPYEQYF
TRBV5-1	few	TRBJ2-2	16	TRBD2	TGCGCCAGCAGCCAAGCGACTAGCGGGAGAACCGGGGAGCTGTTTTTT	CASSQATSGRTGELFF
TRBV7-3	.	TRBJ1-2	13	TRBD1	TGTGCCAGCAGCTTAGGGACAGGGGGCGGCTACACCTTC	CASSLGTGGGYTF
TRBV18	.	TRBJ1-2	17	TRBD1	TGTGCCAGCTCTCCACCCCGGGACAGGGCTTCTTTTATCGGCTACACCTTC	CASSPPRDRASFIGYTF
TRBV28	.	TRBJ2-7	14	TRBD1	TGTGCCAGCAGGCCGGGACAGACCTCCTACGAGCAGTACTTC	CASRPGQTSYEQYF
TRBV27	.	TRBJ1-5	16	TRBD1	TGTGCCAGCAGTAGCTACCGGACAGGTGGAAATCAGCCCCAGCATTTT	CASSSYRTGGNQPQHF
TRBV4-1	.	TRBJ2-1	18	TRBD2	TGCGCCAGCAGCCAAGTAAACCTTATAGCGGGAGCCTACAATGAGCAGTTCTTC	CASSQVNLIAGAYNEQFF
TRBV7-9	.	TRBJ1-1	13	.	TGTGCCAGCAGCTTGACAGGGAACACTGAAGCTTTCTTT	CASSLTGNTEAFF